This entry describes one T cell receptor beta chain. Antigen unknown. A CD45RO-CCR7+CD27+CD95- profile was what naive CD8+ T cells displayed. This entry belongs to a study of CXCR3-negative and CXCR3-positive naive CD8 T cells. The authors made the TRB cDNA libraries by 5' RACE using UMI labels. No DNA is given; TCRdb re-called the 5' RACE reads and lists each CDR3 protein once. Its table lists over 35,000 distinct CDR3 sequences. Study results and limitations: CXCR3 expression dropped partially after cryopreservation, and most assays relied on fresh PBMCs. Hydrophobicity was higher for TRB CDR3s found in CXCR3-positive naive cells than in CXCR3-negative naive cells.

The CDR3 extends over 15 amino acids. Germline CDR1 and CDR2: MDHEN and SYDVKM. This chain uses TRBV28 with TRBJ1-5; TCRdb gives TRBD1 as the D gene, but with no DNA this cannot be confirmed. The receptor comes from a human donor in good health. Some clones in this sample may be carry-over from other donors' samples. The sample taken for sequencing was naive CXCR3- CD8+ T cells from blood. Subset reported: CD45RO-CCR7+CD27+CD95- naive CD8+ T cells lacking CXCR3 (TNR3-). CDR3 sequence reads: CASSWGRDTHQPQHF.